These T cell receptor beta chains were read from a single sample in a study of cytomegalovirus exposure and HLA in healthy donors. Method: immunoSEQ multiplex PCR; TCRdb's copy keeps in-frame clones and lacks some. The top ten clones hold 1.6% of a sample with tens of thousands of clones, around 79% of them seen once. The sample comprised PBMCs. The receptors here all came from a man aged 35 to 55 in good health and CMV-seronegative. CDR3s include the opening cysteine and the closing phenylalanine or tryptophan. D genes are given only for firm matches. Not all rows give a size; the values are once, few, many and, for expanded clones, a class.

V,size,J,D,DNA,CDR3
TRBV28,NA,TRBJ1-1,TRBD1,TGTGCCAGCAGCCCGACCGGGACAGTTGGCACTGAAGCTTTCTTT,CASSPTGTVGTEAFF
TRBV6-1,NA,TRBJ2-2,TRBD1,TGTGCCAGCAGGGGACAGGGGGACACCGGGGAGCTGTTTTTT,CASRGQGDTGELFF
TRBV19,NA,TRBJ1-2,NA,TGTGCCAGTATCGGACGGACGCGGGGCTATGGCTACACCTTC,CASIGRTRGYGYTF
TRBV5-1,NA,TRBJ2-1,NA,TGCGCCAGCAGCCACCGGGGTGTCGGCGATGAGCAGTTCTTC,CASSHRGVGDEQFF
TRBV5-1,NA,TRBJ1-4,NA,TGCGCCAGCAGTACGACAGGTTCTAATGAAAAACTGTTTTTT,CASSTTGSNEKLFF
TRBV4-2,NA,TRBJ2-7,NA,TGTGCCAGCAGCCAAGAGTACACAAGCTACGAGCAGTACTTC,CASSQEYTSYEQYF
TRBV11-2,NA,TRBJ2-7,TRBD2,TGTGCCAGCAGCTTAGCGATAGGACTAGCGGGTAACTCCTACGAGCAGTACTTC,CASSLAIGLAGNSYEQYF
TRBV5-5,NA,TRBJ2-3,NA,TGTGCCAGCAGCGGGGGGTCGGCTTTACGCACAGATACGCAGTATTTT,CASSGGSALRTDTQYF
TRBV11-1,NA,TRBJ1-6,NA,TGTGCCAGCAGCCCGTTGAGCTCCTATAATTCACCCCTCCACTTT,CASSPLSSYNSPLHF
TRBV7-9,NA,TRBJ2-5,NA,TGTGCCAGCAGCTTAGGTTTCGCACTAGGTGTTGAGACCCAGTACTTC,CASSLGFALGVETQYF
TRBV18,NA,TRBJ2-2,TRBD1,TGTGCCAGCTCCCAAGACAGGGGGCTTAGCACCGGGGAGCTGTTTTTT,CASSQDRGLSTGELFF
TRBV28,few,TRBJ1-2,NA,TGTGCCAGCACCTATGCGGGGAGGATAAACTATGGCTACACCTTC,CASTYAGRINYGYTF
TRBV5-1,NA,TRBJ2-2,NA,TGCGCCAGCAGCTTAGGAGATTCGAACACCGGGGAGCTGTTTTTT,CASSLGDSNTGELFF
TRBV6-6,NA,TRBJ2-3,NA,TGTGCCAGCAGTAACCCTAGCACACTCGCTTTT,CASSNPSTLAF
TRBV9,NA,TRBJ2-7,NA,TGTGCCAGCAGCGTGGCGGGTGACGAGCAGTACTTC,CASSVAGDEQYF
TRBV5-1,NA,TRBJ2-2,NA,TGCGCCAGCAGCTTTTCTGCTACGAACACCGGGGAGCTGTTTTTT,CASSFSATNTGELFF
TRBV19,once,TRBJ2-5,NA,TGTGCCAGTAGTATATTCGGGGCCCAGTACTTC,CASSIFGAQYF
TRBV14,NA,TRBJ2-1,NA,TGTGCCAGCAGCCGAGAGCGACTTGAGCAGTTCTTC,CASSRERLEQFF
TRBV5-4,NA,TRBJ2-7,NA,TGTGCCAGCAGCCTTGATAGCGGACGGACCTACGAGCAGTACTTC,CASSLDSGRTYEQYF
TRBV25-1,few,TRBJ2-1,TRBD2,TGTGCCAGCAGTGAATACCCTAGCGGGTCCTACAATGAGCAGTTCTTC,CASSEYPSGSYNEQFF
TRBV2,NA,TRBJ2-7,TRBD2,TGTGCCAGCAGACGGGAGGGCCCCTACGAGCAGTACTTC,CASRREGPYEQYF
TRBV5-1,NA,TRBJ1-1,NA,TGCGCCAGCAGCCCTTTCGGAGGTCGGGGGAACACTGAAGCTTTCTTT,CASSPFGGRGNTEAFF